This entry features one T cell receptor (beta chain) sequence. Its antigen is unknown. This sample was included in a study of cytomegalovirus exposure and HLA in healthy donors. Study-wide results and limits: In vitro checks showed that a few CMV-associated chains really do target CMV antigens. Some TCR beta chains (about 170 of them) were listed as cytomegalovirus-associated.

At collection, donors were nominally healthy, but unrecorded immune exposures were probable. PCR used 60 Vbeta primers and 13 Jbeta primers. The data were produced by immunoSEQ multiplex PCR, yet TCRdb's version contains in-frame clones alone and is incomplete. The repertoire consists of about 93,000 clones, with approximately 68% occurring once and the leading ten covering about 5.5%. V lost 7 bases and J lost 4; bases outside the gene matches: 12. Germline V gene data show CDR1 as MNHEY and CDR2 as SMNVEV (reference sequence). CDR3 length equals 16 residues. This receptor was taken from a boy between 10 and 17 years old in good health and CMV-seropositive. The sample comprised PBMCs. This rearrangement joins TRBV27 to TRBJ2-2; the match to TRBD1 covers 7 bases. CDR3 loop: CASTPVDRVVTGELFF. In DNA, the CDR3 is TGTGCCAGCACTCCAGTCGACAGGGTGGTCACCGGGGAGCTGTTTTTT.